A selection of T cell receptor beta chains follows, all from one sample in a study of cytomegalovirus exposure and HLA in healthy donors. Sequenced by immunoSEQ multiplex PCR; TCRdb stores in-frame clones only, minus some. The sample includes tens of thousands of clones. Sequencing used PBMCs. The receptors come from a man aged 18 to 29 in good health and CMV-seropositive. Both conserved end residues are part of each CDR3.

CASSRGTAITGELFF | TRBJ2-2 | TRBV7-6
CASSLPSSGGNYGYTF | TRBJ1-2 | TRBV4-1
CASRSPDRYGYTF | TRBJ1-2 | TRBV28
CASSGQGQETQYF | TRBJ2-5 | TRBV5-1
CASSLYRGIDYGYTF | TRBJ1-2 | TRBV5-4
CASSAGGGDYEQYF | TRBJ2-7 | TRBV9
CASSTGTGPLGYTF | TRBJ1-2 | TRBV27
CASSLVFNQPQHF | TRBJ1-5 | TRBV5-1
CASSQPGTGTLQETQYF | TRBJ2-5 | TRBV28
CASSLVQGGQTQYF | TRBJ2-5 | TRBV5-1
CSVRAQGLDYGYTF | TRBJ1-2 | TRBV29-1
CASSHTGTGASGYTF | TRBJ1-2 | TRBV4-2
CASRTGGANEQFF | TRBJ2-1 | TRBV28
CASRVAGGTYEQYF | TRBJ2-7 | TRBV6-1
CASSTSGTLSYEQYF | TRBJ2-7 | TRBV19
CASSLTVYNEQFF | TRBJ2-1 | TRBV7-7
CSVGGREDYGYTF | TRBJ1-2 | TRBV29-1
CASSEALFSRNYGYTF | TRBJ1-2 | TRBV6-1
CAWSAGSLGFF | TRBJ1-4 | TRBV30
CASSYSTDGQGGYTF | TRBJ1-2 | TRBV6-5
CASSMHRANTEAFF | TRBJ1-1 | TRBV19
CAWAPGGWEKLFF | TRBJ1-4 | TRBV30
CASRSRQTNEKLFF | TRBJ1-4 | TRBV2
CASSLSPGLGYGYTF | TRBJ1-2 | TRBV7-6
CASSIWGGLHKQPQHF | TRBJ1-5 | TRBV19
CASSPYPDQPQHF | TRBJ1-5 | TRBV18
CASSPGQGRSEQYF | TRBJ2-7 | TRBV7-3
CASSPIEVFGANVLTF | TRBJ2-6 | TRBV28
CASSPQTGPADPEKLFF | TRBJ1-4 | TRBV18
CASSGGQGGANVLTF | TRBJ2-6 | TRBV6-1
CASMSYGSRERNGYTF | TRBJ1-2 | TRBV19
CASSSGNLYNEQFF | TRBJ2-1 | TRBV4-1
CSVADGVNSPLHF | TRBJ1-6 | TRBV29-1
CASSAGQGDNSPLHF | TRBJ1-6 | TRBV9
CASSPQNLQGRETQYF | TRBJ2-5 | TRBV7-7
CASRLGQGASEQYF | TRBJ2-7 | TRBV6-6
CASSESGRTLNIQYF | TRBJ2-4 | TRBV6-1
CAWNIAGGRETQYF | TRBJ2-5 | TRBV30
CASSQLRGDVGTEAFF | TRBJ1-1 | TRBV14
CASSAAGTSGRMSDTQYF | TRBJ2-3 | TRBV7-2
CASSPDRGREQYF | TRBJ2-7 | TRBV5-1
CASSALDRGESYEQYF | TRBJ2-7 | TRBV6-4
CASSLWDRNQPQHF | TRBJ1-5 | TRBV5-1
CASSRTSGFYNEQFF | TRBJ2-1 | TRBV2
CASSRKYSGANVLTF | TRBJ2-6 | TRBV6-5
CASSQDMTSTYNEQFF | TRBJ2-1 | TRBV4-2
CATSRDRVPEQYF | TRBJ2-7 | TRBV15
CASSSPGTGGGNTIYF | TRBJ1-3 | TRBV6-5
CASRRGLRGDQETQYF | TRBJ2-5 | TRBV19
CASSHWTSGSSYNEQFF | TRBJ2-1 | TRBV18
CASSAGPYNSPLHF | TRBJ1-6 | TRBV19
CASSLGQGASEQYF | TRBJ2-7 | TRBV13
CASSRYLDSDGYTF | TRBJ1-2 | TRBV18